The source of this T cell receptor (beta chain) is a study of cytomegalovirus exposure and HLA in healthy donors. PCR amplification relied on 60 Vbeta primers (plus 13 Jbeta primers). Data came from immunoSEQ multiplex PCR; TCRdb stores just in-frame clones and leaves some out. The sample consists of 100,000 to 150,000 clones, over 65% of them appearing once. The CDR3 length is 16 residues. After removal of 4 bases from V and 0 bases from J, the junction contained 7 bases not matched to a gene. Per the germline V gene, CDR1 is SGHDN and CDR2 is FVKESK. Details on this clone: Its antigen is still unknown.

Whole-study findings and limits: Common viral pathogens seemed, in a later analysis, to connect with several of the most significant clusters. Later analysis associated a missense DCLRE1C variant with TCR beta V- and J-gene trimming.

What was sequenced was PBMCs. This chain connects TRBV14 to TRBJ2-3, with TRBD2 matching over 7 bases. This sequence originates from a man aged 40-49 years in good health and CMV-seropositive. CDR3: CASSRAGRISTDTQYF. The CDR3 DNA reads as TGTGCCAGCAGCCGAGCGGGACGGATAAGCACAGATACGCAGTATTTT.